Listed below are T cell receptor beta chains from one sample, sequenced in a study of OX40 agonist ivuxolimab in advanced cancers. Sequenced by immunoSEQ multiplex PCR; TCRdb stores in-frame clones only, minus some. The sample comprises around 65,000 clones, just over 90% of which are singletons, and around 0.3% rests with the top ten. Sequencing was performed on CD4+ or CD8+ T cells sorted from blood, taken in a trial of the OX40 agonist ivuxolimab. The receptor source for this set is an adult with an advanced solid tumor such as melanoma, head and neck, liver or kidney cancer. CDR3s include the opening cysteine and the closing phenylalanine or tryptophan. The D gene is left open where the match is weak. Size values are once, few and many counts, or a class for expanded clones, and some rows have none.

length,D,size,V,J,DNA,CDR3
14,.,.,TRBV18,TRBJ2-5,TGTGCCAGCTCCGGGGACACCCCACAAGAGACCCAGTACTTC,CASSGDTPQETQYF
10,.,.,TRBV6-1,TRBJ2-7,TGTGCCAGCAAGAACTACGAGCAGTACTTC,CASKNYEQYF
12,.,.,TRBV28,TRBJ2-7,TGTGCCAGCAGTTCAGGAACCTACGAGCAGTACTTC,CASSSGTYEQYF
20,TRBD2,.,TRBV6-4,TRBJ2-1,TGTGCCAGCAGTGACTCGGCCCTAGCGGGAGGGCCCTCCTCCTACAATGAGCAGTTCTTC,CASSDSALAGGPSSYNEQFF
16,TRBD2,.,TRBV11-2,TRBJ2-1,TGTGCCAGCAGCTTCACAAGCGGGAGGACCCACAATGAGCAGTTCTTC,CASSFTSGRTHNEQFF
18,TRBD1,.,TRBV5-6,TRBJ1-2,TGTGCCAGCAGCCTAAGTGGGACAGGGTCTTTTTATAGAAACGGCTACACCTTC,CASSLSGTGSFYRNGYTF
18,TRBD2,.,TRBV28,TRBJ2-1,TGTGCCAGCAGTTTAAGGACTAGCGGGAGGGCCGGGTTCAATGAGCAGTTCTTC,CASSLRTSGRAGFNEQFF
13,TRBD1,.,TRBV14,TRBJ2-7,TGTGCCAGCAGCCCGGACAGGGTACACGAGCAGTACTTC,CASSPDRVHEQYF
15,TRBD2,.,TRBV7-3,TRBJ2-7,TGTGCCAGCAGCTCCGGGACTAGCGGAAGTAACGAGCAGTACTTC,CASSSGTSGSNEQYF
15,TRBD1,.,TRBV19,TRBJ2-3,TGTGCCAGTAGACCGACAGGGACGCGCCCAGATACGCAGTATTTT,CASRPTGTRPDTQYF
12,.,.,TRBV7-2,TRBJ2-7,TGTGCCAGCAGCTTATCCTCCTACGAGCAGTACTTC,CASSLSSYEQYF
11,.,few,TRBV19,TRBJ2-7,TGTGCCAGTACTAACCGCTACGAGCAGTACTTC,CASTNRYEQYF
14,.,.,TRBV6-6,TRBJ1-6,TGTGCCAGCAGAGGGGACAACAATAATTCACCCCTCCACTTT,CASRGDNNNSPLHF
17,.,.,TRBV9,TRBJ2-1,TGTGCCAGCAGCCTCCGGTCTGGAGGAGGCTCCTACAATGAGCAGTTCTTC,CASSLRSGGGSYNEQFF
15,TRBD1,.,TRBV6-1,TRBJ1-1,TGTGCCAGCAGTGAACGGCGTCAGGGGGACACTGAAGCTTTCTTT,CASSERRQGDTEAFF
15,TRBD1,few,TRBV7-2,TRBJ1-1,TGTGCCAGCAGCCTTGGACAGGGGGGGGTCACTGAAGCTTTCTTT,CASSLGQGGVTEAFF
16,.,.,TRBV7-9,TRBJ1-4,TGTGCCAGCAGCTTTTCGATCGGTCAGGGACATGAAAAACTGTTTTTT,CASSFSIGQGHEKLFF
16,TRBD1,.,TRBV18,TRBJ2-3,TGTGCCAGCTCACCATTCGACAGGGCCGACACAGATACGCAGTATTTT,CASSPFDRADTDTQYF
17,.,.,TRBV12-5,TRBJ1-5,TGTGCTAGTGGTTTGGTAACAGGGACGATTGGCGATCAGCCCCAGCATTTT,CASGLVTGTIGDQPQHF
14,.,.,TRBV6-5,TRBJ1-4,TGTGCCAGCAGTTCATCCCGAGTGAGCCGAAAACTGTTTTTT,CASSSSRVSRKLFF
12,.,once,TRBV29-1,TRBJ1-1,TGCAGCGTTTCTCGGGGCAACACTGAAGCTTTCTTT,CSVSRGNTEAFF
18,.,once,TRBV19,TRBJ1-2,TGTGCCAGTAGTCTCCCTTCTTTGGTTTGGACGGGCAACTATGGCTACACCTTC,CASSLPSLVWTGNYGYTF
13,TRBD2,few,TRBV18,TRBJ2-5,TGTGCCAGCTCATCGGGAGGGCAAGAGACCCAGTACTTC,CASSSGGQETQYF
16,TRBD1,.,TRBV19,TRBJ2-7,TGTGCCAGTAGTACGCGGACAGGACCTCTCACCTACGAGCAGTACTTC,CASSTRTGPLTYEQYF
11,.,.,TRBV6-6,TRBJ1-1,TGTGCCAGCGGGAAGGACACTGAAGCTTTCTTT,CASGKDTEAFF
16,TRBD2,.,TRBV27,TRBJ2-2,TGTGCCAGCGGTCGGAGACTAGCGACCAACACCGGGGAGCTGTTTTTT,CASGRRLATNTGELFF
13,.,.,TRBV7-7,TRBJ2-7,TGTGCTAGCAGCTTAGAGGTAGGGTACGAGCAGTACTTC,CASSLEVGYEQYF
15,TRBD1,.,TRBV5-1,TRBJ2-1,TGCGCCAGCAGCTTGGGACAGGGAAGATTTGCCGAGCAGTTCTTC,CASSLGQGRFAEQFF
15,.,.,TRBV2,TRBJ1-5,TGTGCCAGCAGTCCCCCCGGCGCAGGCAATCAGCCCCAGCATTTT,CASSPPGAGNQPQHF
14,.,.,TRBV28,TRBJ1-2,TGTGCCAGCAGCATGGGGGCAGGCTTACTTGGCTACACCTTC,CASSMGAGLLGYTF
14,.,.,TRBV27,TRBJ2-3,TGTGCCAGCAGTTTAGGCCTCCCTGGTGATACGCAGTATTTT,CASSLGLPGDTQYF
11,.,.,TRBV10-1,TRBJ2-3,TGCGCCAGCAGTGTTGGGGATACGCAGTATTTT,CASSVGDTQYF
15,.,.,TRBV7-3,TRBJ2-7,TGTGCCAGCAGCTTAGATGGCTGGGGGGACTACGAGCAGTACTTC,CASSLDGWGDYEQYF
15,.,.,TRBV7-6,TRBJ1-5,TGTGCCAGCAGCTTAGGACCCCTTGGGAATCAGCCCCAGCATTTT,CASSLGPLGNQPQHF
13,.,.,TRBV19,TRBJ1-1,TGTGCCAGTAGTATAGGAGCGAACACTGAAGCTTTCTTT,CASSIGANTEAFF
15,.,.,TRBV6-1,TRBJ1-2,TGTGCCAGCAGTGAAATCTTGGGGGCTAACTATGGCTACACCTTC,CASSEILGANYGYTF
18,TRBD2,.,TRBV19,TRBJ2-1,TGTGCCAGTAGTATGGGACTAGCGGGAGGGAGCTCCTACAATGAGCAGTTCTTC,CASSMGLAGGSSYNEQFF
13,.,once,TRBV6-6,TRBJ2-1,TGTGCCAGCGGGAGGACGACGTACAATGAGCAGTTCTTC,CASGRTTYNEQFF
16,TRBD2,.,TRBV5-1,TRBJ2-7,TGCGCCAGCAGCTTGGATGCTAGCGGGGGATCCGGCGAGCAGTACTTC,CASSLDASGGSGEQYF
16,TRBD2,.,TRBV5-1,TRBJ2-1,TGCGCCAGCAGCTTAGGACTAGCGGTTAATAGCAATGAGCAGTTCTTC,CASSLGLAVNSNEQFF
10,.,.,TRBV7-9,TRBJ1-1,TGTGCCAGCAGCTTAGTTTCGGCTTTCTTT,CASSLVSAFF
15,TRBD1,.,TRBV7-8,TRBJ2-5,TGTGCCAGCAGCTTCCCGGACAGGGCCCAAGAGACCCAGTACTTC,CASSFPDRAQETQYF
14,.,.,TRBV7-3,TRBJ1-2,TGTGCCAGCAGCTTAGACGGGCAGACTTATGGCTACACCTTC,CASSLDGQTYGYTF
15,.,few,TRBV19,TRBJ1-3,TGTGCCAGTAGTATGGCGGTTCGTTCTGGAAACACCATATATTTT,CASSMAVRSGNTIYF
13,.,.,TRBV7-2,TRBJ2-1,TGTGCCAGCAGCTTAGAGGGGAGGCAGAGGCAGTTCTTC,CASSLEGRQRQFF
13,.,.,TRBV2,TRBJ2-2,TGTGCCAGCACACAACTCAACACCGGGGAGCTGTTTTTT,CASTQLNTGELFF
14,TRBD2,.,TRBV2,TRBJ2-1,TGTGCCAGCAGGGCGGGAGAACCCTACAATGAGCAGTTCTTC,CASRAGEPYNEQFF
18,.,.,TRBV19,TRBJ2-1,TGTGCCAGTAGCGTAATTCGAGGGAAGCCAGGAGGCGCAAATGAGCAGTTCTTC,CASSVIRGKPGGANEQFF